These 10 T cell receptor beta chains share one sample of origin, sequenced in a study of T cell clonality in common variable immunodeficiency. The method was immunoSEQ multiplex PCR; TCRdb's version includes in-frame clones alone and lacks a portion of them. The sample was found to contain 35,000 to 50,000 clones, and every one recurs. Sequences were obtained from peripheral blood mononuclear cells. The source is a person between 18 and 69 years old in good health.

This clone was counted at least ten times. Read coverage stops 3 residues before the CDR3 terminus; the germline J gene supplies the remainder. V is TRBV20-1 and J is TRBJ1-6, with D tentatively TRBD1 (6 bases). V lost 4 bases and J lost 7, with 17 bases in between. The CDR3 is 15 residues long. Germline assignment: CDR1 DFQATT and CDR2 SNEGSKA (reference sequence). CDR3 residues: CSATAGAMGNSPLHF. The CDR3 DNA, read in part, is TGCAGTGCTACTGCAGGGGCTATGGGGAATTCACCC.

This clone was detected ten times or more. The read comes to an end 3 residues before the CDR3 does, leaving the germline J gene to fill in the end. This chain links TRBV18 with TRBJ2-3; a weak D match, TRBD2 (6 bases). The CDR3 is 15 amino acids. Germline assignment: CDR1 KGHSH and CDR2 LQKENI. With 3 bases removed from V and 0 bases from J, the gap between germline ends came to 10 bases. CDR3 DNA, as far as it was read: TGTGCCAGCTCACCGGGCGGGAAGAGCACAGATACG. This gives the protein CASSPGGKSTDT. The complete CDR3 protein is CASSPGGKSTDTQYF.

As to this clone: From the germline J gene comes the end of the CDR3, since the read stops 3 residues before it. This rearrangement joins TRBV19 to TRBJ2-3, with TRBD2 as a possible D gene (6 bases). The germline CDR1 and CDR2 sequences are LNHDA and SQIVND (reference sequence). The CDR3 has 17 amino acids. The CDR3 DNA, read in part, is TGTGCCAGTAGTAGCGGGATCTCCATTCCCCACCAAGAGACG. As protein: CASSSGISIPHQET. The full-length CDR3 reads as CASSSGISIPHQETQYF.

Regarding this clone: The CDR3 is cut off 3 residues early in the read; its end comes from the germline J gene. The chain joins TRBV7-6 to TRBJ1-2; D uncertain. This CDR3 comprises 13 residues. CDR1 is SGHVS and CDR2 is FNYEAQ in the germline V gene. CDR3 in amino acids: CASGQGGQYDYTF. The CDR3 bases that were read are TGTGCCAGCGGCCAAGGCGGGCAATACGAC. Full variable domain (missing parts from reference TRBV7-6 and TRBJ1-2): GAGVSQSPRYKVTKRGQDVALRCDPISGHVSLYWYRQALGQGPEFLTYFNYEAQQDKSGLPNDRFSAERPEGSISTLTIQRTEQRDSAMYRCASGQGGQYDYTFGSGTRLTVV.

This clone came up many times. The DNA ends 3 residues before the CDR3 does, and the rest of the CDR3 is filled in from the germline J gene. The J gene is TRBJ2-7, the V gene TRBV19; 7 nucleotides line up with TRBD1. From germline, CDR1 is LNHDA and CDR2 SQIVND (reference sequence). This CDR3 region has 12 residues. Unmatched junction bases numbered 0, after V lost 3 bases and J lost 4 bases. The part of the CDR3 DNA that was read is TGTGCCAGTAGTATGGACAGGTACGAG. This codes for CASSMDRYE. The CDR3 in its entirety is CASSMDRYEQYF.

This clone was detected only a few times. The sequenced CDR3 bases are TGTGCCAGCAGTGTCCGGGACAGTTCTGAT. Translation gives CASSVRDSSD. The whole CDR3 region reads CASSVRDSSDQYF. V usage is TRBV2 and J usage is TRBJ2-4; 7 bases are a match to TRBD1. The read ends 3 residues shy of where the CDR3 ends; the end is completed using the germline J gene. Germline lookup yields CDR1 SNHLY and CDR2 FYNNEI. The CDR3 loop spans 13 amino acids.

The CDR3 sequence: CASSLGQYQETQYF. The CDR3 DNA, read in part, is TGTGCCAGCAGCTTAGGGCAGTACCAAGAGACC. The V and J genes are TRBV5-4 and TRBJ2-5; D is unresolved. The read gets to within 3 residues of the CDR3 end, and the germline J gene fills in the rest. Germline-derived CDR1 and CDR2 are SGHNT and YYREEE (reference sequence). The CDR3 contains 14 residues. Between the trimmed V and J ends, which lost 2 bases and 0 bases, there was a span of 8 bases.

In this sample, this clone turned up many times. The read stops 3 residues short of the end of the CDR3; the missing end is completed from the germline J gene. The rearrangement joins TRBV30 to TRBJ2-3; TRBD2 might be the D (5 bases). Trimming removed 1 base from V and 5 bases from J, with 13 bases in between. The CDR3 length is 14 residues. Germline-derived CDR1 and CDR2 are GTSNPN and SVGIG (reference sequence). The CDR3 DNA, read in part, is TGTGCCTGGAGTGCCCCCGGCGGGTTAGATACG. This translates into CAWSAPGGLDT. The whole CDR3 region reads CAWSAPGGLDTQYF.

Many counts were recorded for this clone. The CDR3 extends 3 residues past the end of the read, so its final part is completed from the germline J gene. V usage is TRBV20-1 and J usage is TRBJ2-5, with TRBD2 as a possible D gene (6 bases). The V end lost 0 bases, the J end lost 4 bases, and 15 bases lay between the germline ends. There are 15 residues in the CDR3. Germline loops: CDR1 DFQATT, CDR2 SNEGSKA (reference sequence). The CDR3 is CSARDWGESPETQYF. The CDR3 DNA, read in part, is TGCAGTGCTAGAGATTGGGGGGAAAGTCCAGAGACC.

This clone occurred many times. The read gets to within 3 residues of the CDR3 end, and the germline J gene fills in the rest. V and J are TRBV28 and TRBJ1-5, with 9 bases lining up with TRBD1. V dropped 5 bases and J dropped 0; count of bases not matched to a gene: 5. The CDR3 length is 16 residues. Germline V gene sequence: CDR1 MDHEN, CDR2 SYDVKM. CDR3 protein: CASSPTGQGSNQPQHF. CDR3 DNA, as far as it was read: TGTGCCAGCAGTCCCACGGGACAGGGTAGCAATCAGCCC.